This T cell receptor (beta chain) was sequenced during a study of cytomegalovirus exposure and HLA in healthy donors. As for the study in general: Ancestry clustering placed about four fifths of roughly 400 genotyped donors in the Caucasian-associated cluster.

Study findings and constraints: Some TCR beta chains (about 180 of them) were listed as cytomegalovirus-associated. Serostatus for CMV was the only available immune exposure information. The authors later linked a missense DCLRE1C variant to TCR beta V- and J-gene trimming.

This PCR relied on a set of 60 Vbeta primers and 13 Jbeta primers. The data were produced by immunoSEQ multiplex PCR, yet TCRdb's version contains in-frame clones alone and is incomplete. Of 150,000 to 200,000 clones listed, 73% were seen once; the top ten hold roughly 1.9%. Germline CDR1 reads SGHDT; CDR2 reads YYEEEE. This CDR3 has 17 amino acids. Losses at the gene ends were 0 bases for V and 4 bases for J; bases not matched to a gene: 12. Details on this clone: Its antigen remains unidentified.

The rearrangement uses TRBV5-6 and TRBJ2-7, with 8 positions matching TRBD2. The sequence derives from a woman in her thirties in good health and CMV-seronegative. The sequenced sample consisted of PBMCs. The DNA for the CDR3 is TGTGCCAGCAGCTTGGCTGCGGGGGGACCAGATTCGTACGAGCAGTACTTC. Residues: CASSLAAGGPDSYEQYF.